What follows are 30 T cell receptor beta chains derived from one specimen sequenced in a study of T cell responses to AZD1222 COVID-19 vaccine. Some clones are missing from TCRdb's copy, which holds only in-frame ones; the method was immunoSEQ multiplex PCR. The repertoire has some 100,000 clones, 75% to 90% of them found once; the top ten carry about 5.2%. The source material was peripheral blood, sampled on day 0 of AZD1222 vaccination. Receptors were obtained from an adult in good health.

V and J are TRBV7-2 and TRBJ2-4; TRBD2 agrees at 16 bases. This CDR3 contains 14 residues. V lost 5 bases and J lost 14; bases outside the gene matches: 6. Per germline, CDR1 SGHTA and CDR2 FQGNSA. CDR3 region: CASSPGLAGGAEYF. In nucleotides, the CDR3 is TGTGCCAGCAGCCCGGGACTAGCGGGGGGGGCTGAGTACTTC. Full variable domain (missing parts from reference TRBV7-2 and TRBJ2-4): GAGVSQSPSNKVTEKGKDVELRCDPISGHTALYWYRQSLGQGLEFLIYFQGNSAPDKSGLPSDRFSAERTGGSVSTLTIQRTQQEDSAVYLCASSPGLAGGAEYFGAGTRLSVL.

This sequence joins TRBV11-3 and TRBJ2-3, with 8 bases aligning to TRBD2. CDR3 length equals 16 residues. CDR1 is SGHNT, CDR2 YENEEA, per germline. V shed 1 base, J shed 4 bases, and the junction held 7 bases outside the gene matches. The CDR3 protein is CASSLGRREEADTQYF. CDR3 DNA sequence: TGTGCCAGCAGCTTAGGTCGGCGGGAGGAGGCAGATACGCAGTATTTT.

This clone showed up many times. CDR3 protein: CASSYRNELWTSGGIYNEQFF. The DNA of the CDR3 is TGTGCCAGCAGTTACCGCAATGAACTCTGGACTAGCGGGGGAATATACAATGAGCAGTTCTTC. The chain recombines TRBV6-2 or TRBV6-3 with TRBJ2-1; 13 nucleotides agree with TRBD2. The V gene end was trimmed by 2 bases and the J gene end by 4 bases; junction bases not matched to a gene: 17. This CDR3 spans 21 amino acids. Looked up from germline, CDR1 is MNHEY and CDR2 is SVGEGT.

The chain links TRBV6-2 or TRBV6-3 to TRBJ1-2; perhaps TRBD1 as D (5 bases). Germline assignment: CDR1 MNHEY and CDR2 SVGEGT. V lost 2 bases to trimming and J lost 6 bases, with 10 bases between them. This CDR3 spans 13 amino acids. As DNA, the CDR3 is TGTGCCAGCAGTTACGGCAGGGAAGATGGCTACACCTTC. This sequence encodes CASSYGREDGYTF.

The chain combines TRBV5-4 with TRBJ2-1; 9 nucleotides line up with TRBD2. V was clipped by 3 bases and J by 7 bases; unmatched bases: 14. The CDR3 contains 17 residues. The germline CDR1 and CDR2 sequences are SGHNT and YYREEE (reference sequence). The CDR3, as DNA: TGTGCCAGCAGCTCCCATAAGACTAGCGGAGGGGGAAATGAGCAGTTCTTC. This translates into CASSSHKTSGGGNEQFF.

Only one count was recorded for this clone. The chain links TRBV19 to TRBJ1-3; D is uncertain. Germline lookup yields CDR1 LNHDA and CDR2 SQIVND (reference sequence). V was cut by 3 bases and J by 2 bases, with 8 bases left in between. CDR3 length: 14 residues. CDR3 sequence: CASSIWGAGNTIYF. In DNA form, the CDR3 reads TGTGCCAGTAGTATTTGGGGTGCTGGAAACACCATATATTTT.

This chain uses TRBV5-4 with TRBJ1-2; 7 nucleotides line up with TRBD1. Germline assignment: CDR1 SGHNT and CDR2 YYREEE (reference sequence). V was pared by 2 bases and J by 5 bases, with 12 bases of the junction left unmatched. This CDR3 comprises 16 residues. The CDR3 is CASSFGTDQHLYGYTF. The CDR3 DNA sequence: TGTGCCAGCAGCTTTGGGACAGATCAACACCTATATGGCTACACCTTC. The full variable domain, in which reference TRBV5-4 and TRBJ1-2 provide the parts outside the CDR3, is ETGVTQSPTHLIKTRGQQVTLRCSSQSGHNTVSWYQQALGQGPQFIFQYYREEENGRGNFPPRFSGLQFPNYSSELNVNALELDDSALYLCASSFGTDQHLYGYTFGSGTRLTVV.

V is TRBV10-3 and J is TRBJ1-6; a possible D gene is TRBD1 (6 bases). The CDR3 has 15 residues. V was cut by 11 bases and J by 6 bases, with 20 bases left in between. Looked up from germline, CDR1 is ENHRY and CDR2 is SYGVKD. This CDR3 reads CASRGRERTNSPLHF. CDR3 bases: TGTGCCTCCAGGGGCAGGGAAAGGACTAATTCACCCCTCCACTTT.

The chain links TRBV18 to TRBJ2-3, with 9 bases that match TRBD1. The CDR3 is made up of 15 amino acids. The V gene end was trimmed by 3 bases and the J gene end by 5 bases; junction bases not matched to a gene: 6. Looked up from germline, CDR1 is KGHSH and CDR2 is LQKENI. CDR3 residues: CASSPGTGSQDTQYF. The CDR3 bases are TGTGCCAGCTCACCCGGGACAGGGTCGCAAGATACGCAGTATTTT.

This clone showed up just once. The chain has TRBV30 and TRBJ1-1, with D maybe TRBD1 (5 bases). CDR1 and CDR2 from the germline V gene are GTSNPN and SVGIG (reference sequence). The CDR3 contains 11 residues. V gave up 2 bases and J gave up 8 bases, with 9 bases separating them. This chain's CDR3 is CAWSSGPEAFF. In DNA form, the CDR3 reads TGTGCCTGGAGTTCGGGGCCCGAAGCTTTCTTT.

CDR3 protein: CASSQGYEQYF. The CDR3 DNA sequence: TGTGCCAGCAGCCAAGGTTACGAGCAGTACTTC. V and J are TRBV3-1 (or the pseudogene TRBV3-2) and TRBJ2-7; D gene uncertain. The CDR3 runs 11 residues. The germline V gene has CDR1 LGHDT and CDR2 YNNKEL (reference sequence). V lost 1 base, J lost 4 bases, and 2 bases lay in between.

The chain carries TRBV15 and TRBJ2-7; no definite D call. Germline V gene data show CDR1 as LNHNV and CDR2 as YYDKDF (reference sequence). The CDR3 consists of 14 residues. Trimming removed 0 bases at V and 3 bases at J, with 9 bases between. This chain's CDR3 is CATSRDPGGYEQYF. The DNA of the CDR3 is TGTGCCACCAGCAGAGATCCGGGTGGCTACGAGCAGTACTTC.

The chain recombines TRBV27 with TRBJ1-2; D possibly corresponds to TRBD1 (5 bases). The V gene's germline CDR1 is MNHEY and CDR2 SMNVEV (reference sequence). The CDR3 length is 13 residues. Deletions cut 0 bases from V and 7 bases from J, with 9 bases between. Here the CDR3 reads CASSLSGGGGYTF. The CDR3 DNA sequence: TGTGCCAGCAGTTTATCCGGGGGAGGTGGCTACACCTTC.

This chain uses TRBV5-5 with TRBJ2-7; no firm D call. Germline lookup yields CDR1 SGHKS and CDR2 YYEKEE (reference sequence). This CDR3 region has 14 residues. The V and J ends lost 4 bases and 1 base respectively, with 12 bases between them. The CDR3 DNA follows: TGTGCCAGCAGCCCGACACCTTCTTCCTACGAGCAGTACTTC. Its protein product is CASSPTPSSYEQYF.

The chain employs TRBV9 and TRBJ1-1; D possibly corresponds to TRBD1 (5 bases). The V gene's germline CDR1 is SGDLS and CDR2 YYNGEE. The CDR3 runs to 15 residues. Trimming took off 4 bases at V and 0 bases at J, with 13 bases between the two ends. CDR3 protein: CASSPGLPMNTEAFF. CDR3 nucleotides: TGTGCCAGCAGCCCGGGACTCCCGATGAACACTGAAGCTTTCTTT. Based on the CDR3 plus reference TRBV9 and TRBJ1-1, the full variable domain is DSGVTQTPKHLITATGQRVTLRCSPRSGDLSVYWYQQSLDQGLQFLIQYYNGEERAKGNILERFSAQQFPDLHSELNLSSLELGDSALYFCASSPGLPMNTEAFFGQGTRLTVV.

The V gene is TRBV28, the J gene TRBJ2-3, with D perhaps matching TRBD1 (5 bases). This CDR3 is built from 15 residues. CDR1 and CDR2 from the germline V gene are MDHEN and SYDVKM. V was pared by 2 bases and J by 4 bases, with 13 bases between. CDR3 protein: CASSLGAARADTQYF. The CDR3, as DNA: TGTGCCAGCAGTTTAGGGGCGGCCAGGGCAGATACGCAGTATTTT.

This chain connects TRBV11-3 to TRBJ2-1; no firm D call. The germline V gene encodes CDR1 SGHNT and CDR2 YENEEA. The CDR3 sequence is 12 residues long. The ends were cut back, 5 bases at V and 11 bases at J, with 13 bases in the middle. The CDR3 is CASSEGPRKQFF. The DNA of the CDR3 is TGTGCCAGCAGCGAAGGACCCAGAAAGCAGTTCTTC.

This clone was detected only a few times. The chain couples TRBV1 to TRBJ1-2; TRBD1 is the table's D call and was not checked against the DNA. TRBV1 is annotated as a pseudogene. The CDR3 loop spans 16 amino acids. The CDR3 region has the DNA TGCACCAGCAGCCAAGAGGCGGCAGGGCCGAAAGATGGCTACACCTTC. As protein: CTSSQEAAGPKDGYTF.

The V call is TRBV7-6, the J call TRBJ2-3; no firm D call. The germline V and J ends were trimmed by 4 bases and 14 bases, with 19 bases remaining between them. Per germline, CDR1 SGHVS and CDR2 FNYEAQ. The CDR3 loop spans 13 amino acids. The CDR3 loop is CASSSYDSSETYF. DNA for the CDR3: TGTGCCAGCAGCTCCTATGACTCGTCCGAGACGTATTTT.

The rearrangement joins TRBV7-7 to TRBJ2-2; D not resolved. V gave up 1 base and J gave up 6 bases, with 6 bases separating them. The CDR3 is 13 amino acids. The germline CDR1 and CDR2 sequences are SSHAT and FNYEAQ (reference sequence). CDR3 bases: TGTGCCAGCAGCTTAGTCAGGCCCGGGGAGCTGTTTTTT. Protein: CASSLVRPGELFF. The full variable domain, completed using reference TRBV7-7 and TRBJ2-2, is GAGVSQSPRYKVTKRGQDVTLRCDPISSHATLYWYQQALGQGPEFLTYFNYEAQPDKSGLPSDRFSAERPEGSISTLTIQRTEQRDSAMYRCASSLVRPGELFFGEGSRLTVL.

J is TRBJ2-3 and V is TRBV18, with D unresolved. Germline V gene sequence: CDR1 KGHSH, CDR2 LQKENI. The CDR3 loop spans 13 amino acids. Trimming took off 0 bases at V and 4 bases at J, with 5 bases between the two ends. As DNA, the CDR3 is TGTGCCAGCTCACCACCTGGTGCAGATACGCAGTATTTT. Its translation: CASSPPGADTQYF.

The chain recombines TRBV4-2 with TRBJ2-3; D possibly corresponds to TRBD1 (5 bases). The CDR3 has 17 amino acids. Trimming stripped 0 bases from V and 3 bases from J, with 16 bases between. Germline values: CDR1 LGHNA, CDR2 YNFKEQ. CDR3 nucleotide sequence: TGTGCCAGCAGCCAAGATATAACCAGGGATGGGACAGATACGCAGTATTTT. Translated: CASSQDITRDGTDTQYF.

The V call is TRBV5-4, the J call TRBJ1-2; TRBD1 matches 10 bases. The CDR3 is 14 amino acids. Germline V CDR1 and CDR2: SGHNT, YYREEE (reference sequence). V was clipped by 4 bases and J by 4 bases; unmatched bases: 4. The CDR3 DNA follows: TGTGCCAGCAGCACTGGGGACAGGGGCTATGGCTACACCTTC. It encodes CASSTGDRGYGYTF.

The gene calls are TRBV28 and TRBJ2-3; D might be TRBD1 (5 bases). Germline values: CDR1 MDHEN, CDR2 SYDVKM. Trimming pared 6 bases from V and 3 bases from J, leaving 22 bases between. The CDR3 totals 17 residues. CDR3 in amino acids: CASSPAVALRGTDTQYF. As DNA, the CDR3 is TGTGCCAGCAGCCCCGCCGTAGCCCTTAGGGGTACAGATACGCAGTATTTT. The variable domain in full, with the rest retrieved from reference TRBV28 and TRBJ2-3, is DVKVTQSSRYLVKRTGEKVFLECVQDMDHENMFWYRQDPGLGLRLIYFSYDVKMKEKGDIPEGYSVSREKKERFSLILESASTNQTSMYLCASSPAVALRGTDTQYFGPGTRLTVL.

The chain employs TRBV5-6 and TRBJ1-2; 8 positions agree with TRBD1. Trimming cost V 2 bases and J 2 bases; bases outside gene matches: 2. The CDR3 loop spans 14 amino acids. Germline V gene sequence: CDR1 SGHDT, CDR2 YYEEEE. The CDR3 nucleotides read TGTGCCAGCAGCTTATCAGGGGGCAACTATGGCTACACCTTC. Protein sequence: CASSLSGGNYGYTF.

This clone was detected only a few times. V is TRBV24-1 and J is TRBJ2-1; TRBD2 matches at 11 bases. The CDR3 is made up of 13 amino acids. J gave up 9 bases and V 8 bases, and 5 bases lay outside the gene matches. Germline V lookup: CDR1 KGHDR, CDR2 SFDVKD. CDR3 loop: CATTTSGISEQFF. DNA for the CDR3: TGTGCCACCACGACTAGCGGGATTTCTGAGCAGTTCTTC.

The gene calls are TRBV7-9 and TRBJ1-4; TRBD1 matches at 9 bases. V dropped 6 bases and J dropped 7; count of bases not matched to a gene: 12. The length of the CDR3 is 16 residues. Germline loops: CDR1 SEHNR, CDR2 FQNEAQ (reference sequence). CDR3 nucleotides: TGTGCCAGCAGTTCCGGGACAGGGTCGTACTCTGAAAAACTGTTTTTT. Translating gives CASSSGTGSYSEKLFF.

The CDR3, as DNA: TGTGCCAGTAGGAACAGGGTTACCACCGGGGAGCTGTTTTTT. It encodes CASRNRVTTGELFF. The V gene is TRBV19, the J gene TRBJ2-2, with TRBD1 as a possible D gene (6 bases). V was clipped by 6 bases and J by 4 bases, with 12 bases between them. The CDR3 extends over 14 amino acids. Germline CDR1 and CDR2: LNHDA and SQIVND (reference sequence).

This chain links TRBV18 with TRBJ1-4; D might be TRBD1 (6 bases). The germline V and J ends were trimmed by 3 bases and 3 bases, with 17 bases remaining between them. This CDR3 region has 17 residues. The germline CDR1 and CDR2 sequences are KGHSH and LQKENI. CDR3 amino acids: CASSPTLGAMANEKLFF. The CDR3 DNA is TGTGCCAGCTCACCTACACTGGGGGCGATGGCTAATGAAAAACTGTTTTTT.

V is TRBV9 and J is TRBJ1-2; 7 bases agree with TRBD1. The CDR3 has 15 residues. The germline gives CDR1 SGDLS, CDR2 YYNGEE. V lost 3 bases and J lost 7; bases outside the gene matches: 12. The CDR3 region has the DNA TGTGCCAGCAGCGACGAACAGGGCTCAGGGGGTGGCTACACCTTC. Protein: CASSDEQGSGGGYTF.